The source of this T cell receptor beta chain is a study of T cells in Graves' hyperthyroidism and ophthalmopathy. The overall study: Peripheral blood draws took place at initial diagnosis, ahead of any treatment. Study observations and caveats: The majority of expanded thyroid clonotypes above 0.001 also appeared in blood.

RNA transcripts served as the template for amplifying TCR beta CDR3 regions. The TCR CDR3 was amplified in a first-round RT-PCR using the HTBI primer set. From the multiplex PCR reads, TCRdb called clonotypes with MiXCR, one entry per CDR3 protein. This sample yields hundreds of thousands of distinct CDR3 sequences, of which about 15% are seen a single time; about 4.5% belongs to the top ten. Fresh 10 ml peripheral blood yielded PBMCs. This clonotype was observed many times. Its target is not known. Sequencing input: blood. This clonotype was sampled from a middle-aged woman with Graves' ophthalmopathy.

The CDR3 nucleotides are TGTGCATCGGGACAGGGAAATTTTGAGCAGTACTTC. This encodes CASGQGNFEQYF. V gene TRBV30 combines with J gene TRBJ2-7, with 9 bases aligning to TRBD1. This CDR3 has 12 residues. Looked up from germline, CDR1 is GTSNPN and CDR2 is SVGIG (reference sequence).